The 16 T cell receptor beta chains below come from one sample, sequenced in a study of blood T cell repertoires in COVID-19. Produced via immunoSEQ multiplex PCR; TCRdb's table is partial and in-frame only. The table lists 150,000 or so clones, 80% to 95% of them singletons. Sequenced sample: peripheral blood. The receptors stem from a woman in her forties or fifties with acute or convalescent COVID-19.

The rearrangement links TRBV4-3 to TRBJ2-7; 10 bases are shared with TRBD1. V was clipped by 5 bases and J by 3 bases; unmatched bases: 7. The CDR3 has 15 amino acids. Germline CDR1 is LGHNA and CDR2 is YSLEER. The CDR3 loop is CASSSGQGVNYEQYF. The CDR3 nucleotides read TGCGCCAGCAGCTCCGGACAGGGGGTGAACTACGAGCAGTACTTC.

This clone turned up a few times. This chain links TRBV10-1 with TRBJ1-5; D ambiguous. CDR3 length equals 13 residues. Germline-derived CDR1 and CDR2 are WNHNN and SYGVQD (reference sequence). V shed 4 bases and J shed 4 bases, with 8 bases lying between them. CDR3 coding DNA: TGCGCCAGCAGTGCCGGTCCAAATCAGCCCCAGCATTTT. Translated: CASSAGPNQPQHF.

The chain uses TRBV14 and TRBJ2-3, with D possibly matching TRBD2 (6 bases). Germline CDR1 reads SGHDN; CDR2 reads FVKESK. V was pared by 4 bases and J by 0 bases, with 11 bases between. The CDR3 spans 15 residues. This CDR3 reads CASSLQLASTDTQYF. DNA for the CDR3: TGTGCCAGCAGCCTTCAACTAGCAAGCACAGATACGCAGTATTTT. The full variable domain, with the rest looked up from reference TRBV14 and TRBJ2-3, is EAGVTQFPSHSVIEKGQTVTLRCDPISGHDNLYWYRRVMGKEIKFLLHFVKESKQDESGMPNNRFLAERTGGTYSTLKVQPAELEDSGVYFCASSLQLASTDTQYFGPGTRLTVL.

The chain carries TRBV13 and TRBJ1-5; D unresolved. This CDR3 has 15 amino acids. Germline CDR1 reads PRHDT; CDR2 reads FYEKMQ (reference sequence). Trimming took off 4 bases at V and 3 bases at J, with 13 bases between the two ends. The CDR3, as DNA: TGTGCCAGCAGCTCCAGGAACCAACTCAATCAGCCCCAGCATTTT. This codes for CASSSRNQLNQPQHF.

The chain recombines TRBV2 with TRBJ1-5; D is uncertain. V gave up 6 bases and J gave up 3 bases, with 12 bases separating them. Per germline, CDR1 SNHLY and CDR2 FYNNEI. The CDR3 has 14 amino acids. CDR3 nucleotides: TGTGCCAGCAGGACCACAGTATACAATCAGCCCCAGCATTTT. This gives the protein CASRTTVYNQPQHF.

The genes are TRBV28 and TRBJ2-5; 15 positions agree with TRBD2. The CDR3 loop spans 15 amino acids. CDR1 is MDHEN and CDR2 is SYDVKM in the germline V gene. V shed 6 bases and J 5 bases; nucleotides not matched to a gene: 4. DNA of the CDR3: TGTGCCAGCAGCCCCGGGACTAGCGGGAGGGAGACCCAGTACTTC. This translates into CASSPGTSGRETQYF. Using reference TRBV28 and TRBJ2-5 for the parts outside the CDR3, the full variable domain is DVKVTQSSRYLVKRTGEKVFLECVQDMDHENMFWYRQDPGLGLRLIYFSYDVKMKEKGDIPEGYSVSREKKERFSLILESASTNQTSMYLCASSPGTSGRETQYFGPGTRLLVL.

The V gene is TRBV11-2, the J gene TRBJ2-7; D gene uncertain. The V gene lost 0 bases and the J gene lost 1 base, with 10 bases spanning the gap. The CDR3 is made up of 15 amino acids. Germline V gives CDR1 SGHAT, CDR2 FQNNGV. This CDR3 is CASSLDRSLSYEQYF. The CDR3, as DNA: TGTGCCAGCAGCTTAGATAGGAGCTTATCCTACGAGCAGTACTTC. The full variable domain, in which reference TRBV11-2 and TRBJ2-7 provide the parts outside the CDR3, is EAGVAQSPRYKIIEKRQSVAFWCNPISGHATLYWYQQILGQGPKLLIQFQNNGVVDDSQLPKDRFSAERLKGVDSTLKIQPAKLEDSAVYLCASSLDRSLSYEQYFGPGTRLTVT.

This clone was seen just once. The V and J genes are TRBV19 and TRBJ1-2; D not resolved. The CDR3 contains 11 residues. CDR1 and CDR2 from the germline V gene are LNHDA and SQIVND (reference sequence). The V and J ends lost 6 bases and 3 bases respectively, with 5 bases between them. The CDR3, as DNA: TGTGCCAGTAGCCGGGACTATGGCTACACCTTC. Its protein product is CASSRDYGYTF. The whole variable domain, filled in from reference TRBV19 and TRBJ1-2, reads DGGITQSPKYLFRKEGQNVTLSCEQNLNHDAMYWYRQDPGQGLRLIYYSQIVNDFQKGDIAEGYSVSREKKESFPLTVTSAQKNPTAFYLCASSRDYGYTFGSGTRLTVV.

V is TRBV18 and J is TRBJ1-1; 7 bases are shared with TRBD1. CDR3 length equals 15 residues. CDR1 is KGHSH and CDR2 is LQKENI in the germline V gene. The V and J ends lost 4 bases and 7 bases, in that order; junction bases with no gene match: 12. The CDR3 region is CASSLVTGTEGEAFF. CDR3 sequence (DNA): TGTGCCAGCTCACTCGTCACCGGGACAGAGGGTGAAGCTTTCTTT.

V is TRBV3-1 (or the pseudogene TRBV3-2) and J is TRBJ1-1; the D is unclear. The CDR3 has 13 amino acids. Germline lookup yields CDR1 LGHDT and CDR2 YNNKEL (reference sequence). The ends were cut back, 1 base at V and 8 bases at J, with 11 bases in the middle. Written as DNA, the CDR3 is TGTGCCAGCAGCCAAGTTGAAGGGAGGGAAGCTTTCTTT. This encodes CASSQVEGREAFF.

The V and J genes are TRBV27 and TRBJ2-5, with D possibly TRBD1 on 6 matching bases. Germline CDR1 is MNHEY and CDR2 is SMNVEV (reference sequence). The CDR3 is 17 amino acids. The ends were cut back, 1 base at V and 5 bases at J, with 20 bases in the middle. The CDR3 DNA reads as TGTGCCAGCAGTTTATTCGACAGGTCCAGTGAAGTGGAGACCCAGTACTTC. Protein sequence: CASSLFDRSSEVETQYF.

This sequence joins TRBV6-2 or TRBV6-3 and TRBJ1-5; the D gene is possibly TRBD1 (5 bases). The CDR3 length is 17 residues. Looked up from germline, CDR1 is MNHEY and CDR2 is SVGEGT. The V end was cut by 8 bases, the J end by 1 base, with 21 bases between. The CDR3 region is CASCPWGEPSSNQPQHF. CDR3 DNA: TGTGCCAGCTGCCCGTGGGGGGAACCTTCCAGCAATCAGCCCCAGCATTTT.

The rearrangement links TRBV7-9 to TRBJ1-3, with a weak D call TRBD1 (6 bases). The V and J ends lost 0 bases and 0 bases respectively, with 9 bases between them. CDR3 size: 16 residues. Germline V gene sequence: CDR1 SEHNR, CDR2 FQNEAQ (reference sequence). CDR3 DNA sequence: TGTGCCAGCAGCTTAGCGGACAGACCCTCTGGAAACACCATATATTTT. Its translation is CASSLADRPSGNTIYF. Using reference TRBV7-9 and TRBJ1-3 for the parts outside the CDR3, the full variable domain is DTGVSQNPRHKITKRGQNVTFRCDPISEHNRLYWYRQTLGQGPEFLTYFQNEAQLEKSRLLSDRFSAERPKGSFSTLEIQRTEQGDSAMYLCASSLADRPSGNTIYFGEGSWLTVV.

V is TRBV4-2 and J is TRBJ2-1; 11 nucleotides match TRBD2. The V segment lost 4 bases and the J segment 10 bases; nucleotides outside the gene matches: 9. Germline CDR1 and CDR2: LGHNA and YNFKEQ. The CDR3 runs to 15 residues. The CDR3 loop reads CASSPSGTSGLEQFF. DNA of the CDR3: TGTGCCAGCAGCCCCTCCGGGACTAGCGGATTGGAGCAGTTCTTC.

The chain couples TRBV28 to TRBJ1-1; no clear D gene. The CDR3 has 14 amino acids. In germline, CDR1 is MDHEN, CDR2 SYDVKM. Trimming took off 7 bases at V and 1 base at J, with 13 bases between the two ends. In nucleotides, the CDR3 is TGTGCCAGCACCATGCAGGTAGAGAACACTGAAGCTTTCTTT. Residues: CASTMQVENTEAFF.

This chain links TRBV6-1 with TRBJ1-3; the D gene is possibly TRBD1 (6 bases). V lost 6 bases, J lost 0 bases, and 15 bases lay in between. The germline V gene has CDR1 MNHNS and CDR2 SASEGT. The CDR3 is 16 residues long. CDR3 amino acids: CASREQGKGSGNTIYF. The CDR3, as DNA: TGTGCCAGCAGGGAACAGGGCAAGGGCTCTGGAAACACCATATATTTT.